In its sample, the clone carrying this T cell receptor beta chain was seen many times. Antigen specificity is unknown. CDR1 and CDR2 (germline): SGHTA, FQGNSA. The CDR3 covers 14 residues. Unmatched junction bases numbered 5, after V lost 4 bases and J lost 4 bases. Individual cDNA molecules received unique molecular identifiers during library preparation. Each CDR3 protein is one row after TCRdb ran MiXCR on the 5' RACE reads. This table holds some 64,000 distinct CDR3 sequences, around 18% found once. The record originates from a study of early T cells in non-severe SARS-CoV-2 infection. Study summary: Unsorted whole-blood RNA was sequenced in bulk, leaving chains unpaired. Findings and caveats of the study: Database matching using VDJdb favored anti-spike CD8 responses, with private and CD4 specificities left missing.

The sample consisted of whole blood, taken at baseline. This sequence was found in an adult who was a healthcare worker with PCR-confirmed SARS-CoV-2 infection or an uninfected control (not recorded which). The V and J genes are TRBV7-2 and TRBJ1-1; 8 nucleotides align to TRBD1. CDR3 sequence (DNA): TGTGCCAGCAGCTCACAGGGGGTTACCACTGAAGCTTTCTTT. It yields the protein CASSSQGVTTEAFF. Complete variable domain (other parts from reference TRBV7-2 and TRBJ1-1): GAGVSQSPSNKVTEKGKDVELRCDPISGHTALYWYRQSLGQGLEFLIYFQGNSAPDKSGLPSDRFSAERTGGSVSTLTIQRTQQEDSAVYLCASSSQGVTTEAFFGQGTRLTVV.